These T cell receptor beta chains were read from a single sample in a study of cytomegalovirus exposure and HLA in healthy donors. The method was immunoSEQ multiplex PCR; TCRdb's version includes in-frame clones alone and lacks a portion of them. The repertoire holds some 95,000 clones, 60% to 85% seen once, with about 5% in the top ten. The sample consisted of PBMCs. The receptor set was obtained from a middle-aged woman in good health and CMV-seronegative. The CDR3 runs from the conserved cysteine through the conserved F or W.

CDR3: CASSEGGDGTGELFF
V: TRBV6-4
J: TRBJ2-2

CDR3: CASTPSGLRLDIQYF
V: TRBV27
J: TRBJ2-4

CDR3: CASSFSRGYEQYF
V: TRBV7-2
J: TRBJ2-7

CDR3: CASSGRGYGYTF
V: TRBV7-9
J: TRBJ1-2

CDR3: CSVEVGGTYEQYF
V: TRBV29-1
J: TRBJ2-7

CDR3: CASSSPRLAGYNEQFF
V: TRBV6-5
J: TRBJ2-1

CDR3: CASSSLAGGEQFF
V: TRBV13
J: TRBJ2-1

CDR3: CASSQGGRTTDTQYF
V: TRBV4-3
J: TRBJ2-3

CDR3: CASSLYASGGAIAYEQYF
V: TRBV5-5
J: TRBJ2-7

CDR3: CATSRVALRGEKLFF
V: TRBV15
J: TRBJ1-4

CDR3: CASSPTGQVTGELFF
V: TRBV9
J: TRBJ2-2

CDR3: CASSLSRDRPTYNEQFF
V: TRBV7-2
J: TRBJ2-1

CDR3: CASSYGTGANVLTF
V: TRBV7-3
J: TRBJ2-6

CDR3: CASSLALVLTGSQPQHF
V: TRBV5-8
J: TRBJ1-5

CDR3: CASSNGTVEGYTF
V: TRBV21-1
J: TRBJ1-2

CDR3: CASTRTKGYGYTF
V: TRBV19
J: TRBJ1-2

CDR3: CASSLVGTPYSNQPQHF
V: TRBV7-8
J: TRBJ1-5

CDR3: CASSLIAGEYNEQFF
V: TRBV11-2
J: TRBJ2-1

CDR3: CASSYNRGEETQYF
V: TRBV6-5
J: TRBJ2-5

CDR3: CASSLRDKDIETQYF
V: TRBV7-2
J: TRBJ2-5